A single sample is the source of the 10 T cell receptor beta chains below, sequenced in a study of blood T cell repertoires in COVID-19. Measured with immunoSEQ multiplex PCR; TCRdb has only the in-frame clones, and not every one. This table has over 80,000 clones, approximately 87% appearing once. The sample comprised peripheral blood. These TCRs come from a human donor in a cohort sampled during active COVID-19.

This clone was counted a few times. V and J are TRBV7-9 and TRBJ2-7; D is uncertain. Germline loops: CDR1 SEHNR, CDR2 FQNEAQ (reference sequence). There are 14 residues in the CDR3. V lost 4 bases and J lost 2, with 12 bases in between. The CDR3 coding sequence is TGTGCCAGCAGCTCCCCTTACAAAGCCTACGAGCAGTACTTC. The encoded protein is CASSSPYKAYEQYF. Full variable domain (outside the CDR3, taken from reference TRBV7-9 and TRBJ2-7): DTGVSQNPRHKITKRGQNVTFRCDPISEHNRLYWYRQTLGQGPEFLTYFQNEAQLEKSRLLSDRFSAERPKGSFSTLEIQRTEQGDSAMYLCASSSPYKAYEQYFGPGTRLTVT.

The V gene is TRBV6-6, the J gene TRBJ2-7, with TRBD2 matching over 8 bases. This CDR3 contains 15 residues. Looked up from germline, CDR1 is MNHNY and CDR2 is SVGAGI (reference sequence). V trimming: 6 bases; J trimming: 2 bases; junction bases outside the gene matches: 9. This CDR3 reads CASRGRAGGPYEQYF. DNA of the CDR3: TGTGCCAGCAGGGGAAGGGCGGGAGGACCCTACGAGCAGTACTTC.

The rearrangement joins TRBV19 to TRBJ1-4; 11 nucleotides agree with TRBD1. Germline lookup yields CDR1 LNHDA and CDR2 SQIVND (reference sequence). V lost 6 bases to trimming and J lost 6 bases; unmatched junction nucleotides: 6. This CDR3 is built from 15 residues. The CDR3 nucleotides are TGTGCCAGTAGCAGGGACAGGGGGAAAGATGAAAAACTGTTTTTT. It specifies CASSRDRGKDEKLFF.

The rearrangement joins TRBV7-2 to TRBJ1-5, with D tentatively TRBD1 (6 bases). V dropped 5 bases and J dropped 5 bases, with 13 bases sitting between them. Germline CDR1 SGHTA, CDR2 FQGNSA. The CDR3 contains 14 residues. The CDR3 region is CASSPGQGYQPQHF. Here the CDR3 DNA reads TGTGCCAGCAGCCCCGGCCAGGGGTATCAGCCCCAGCATTTT.

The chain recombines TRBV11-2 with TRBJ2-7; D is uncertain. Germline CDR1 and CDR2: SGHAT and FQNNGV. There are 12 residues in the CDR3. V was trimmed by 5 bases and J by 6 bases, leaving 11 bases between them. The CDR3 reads CASSLGSGEQYF. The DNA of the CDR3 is TGTGCCAGCAGCCTCGGGTCGGGCGAGCAGTACTTC.

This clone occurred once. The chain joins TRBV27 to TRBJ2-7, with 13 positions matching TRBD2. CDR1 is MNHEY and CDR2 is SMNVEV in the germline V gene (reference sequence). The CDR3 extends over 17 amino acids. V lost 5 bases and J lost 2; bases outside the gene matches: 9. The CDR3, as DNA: TGTGCCAGCAGTCCTCCCCTGACTAGCGGGAGGCCCTACGAGCAGTACTTC. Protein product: CASSPPLTSGRPYEQYF.

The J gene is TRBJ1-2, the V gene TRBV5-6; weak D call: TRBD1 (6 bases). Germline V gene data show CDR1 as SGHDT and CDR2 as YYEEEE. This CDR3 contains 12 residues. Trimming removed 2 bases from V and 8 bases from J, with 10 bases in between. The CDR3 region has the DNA TGTGCCAGCAGCTTAACAGGGTTGGGCTACACCTTC. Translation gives CASSLTGLGYTF.

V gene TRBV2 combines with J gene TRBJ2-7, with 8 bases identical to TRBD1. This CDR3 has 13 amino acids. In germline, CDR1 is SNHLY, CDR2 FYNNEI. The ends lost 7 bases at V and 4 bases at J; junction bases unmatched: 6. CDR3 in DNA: TGTGCCAGCACGACAGGGGATGCTTACGAGCAGTACTTC. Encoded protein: CASTTGDAYEQYF.

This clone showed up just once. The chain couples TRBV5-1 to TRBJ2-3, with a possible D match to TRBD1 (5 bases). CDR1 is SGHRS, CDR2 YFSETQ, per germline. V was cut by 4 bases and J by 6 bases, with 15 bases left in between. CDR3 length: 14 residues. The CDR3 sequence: CASSLRQPGDTQYF. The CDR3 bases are TGCGCCAGCAGCCTTCGACAGCCCGGGGATACGCAGTATTTT.

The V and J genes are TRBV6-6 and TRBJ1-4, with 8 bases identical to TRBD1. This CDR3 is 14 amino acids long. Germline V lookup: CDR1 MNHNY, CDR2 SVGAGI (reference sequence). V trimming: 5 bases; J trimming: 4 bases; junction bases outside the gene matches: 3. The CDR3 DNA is TGTGCCAGCAGTGTACAGGGGGGTAATGAAAAACTGTTTTTT. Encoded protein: CASSVQGGNEKLFF.